This T cell receptor beta chain was sequenced in a study of T cell repertoires in cytomegalovirus infection. On the study more broadly: Matching HLA type and CMV infection were both indicated by public TCR beta signatures. Study-wide results and limits: Cumulative public TCR beta family frequency identified carriers of CMV plus the relevant HLA.

V trimming: 6 bases; J trimming: 5 bases; junction bases outside the gene matches: 8. The CDR3 is made up of 16 amino acids. From germline, CDR1 is MDHEN and CDR2 SYDVKM. In TCRdb, the reads were re-called with MiXCR into one record per CDR3 protein. The profile shows under 200,000 distinct CDR3 sequences, 8% to 10% of them singletons. This clonotype has only a few counts. Its antigen is unidentified. Sequencing input: PBMCs. The clonotype comes from a human donor in good health (CMV status not recorded). Some clones in this sample may be carry-over from other donors' samples. V and J are TRBV28 and TRBJ1-5; 12 nucleotides agree with TRBD1. The chain's CDR3 is CASRQPGQGADQPQHF. The CDR3 DNA is TGTGCCAGCAGACAGCCGGGACAGGGGGCTGATCAGCCCCAGCATTTT.